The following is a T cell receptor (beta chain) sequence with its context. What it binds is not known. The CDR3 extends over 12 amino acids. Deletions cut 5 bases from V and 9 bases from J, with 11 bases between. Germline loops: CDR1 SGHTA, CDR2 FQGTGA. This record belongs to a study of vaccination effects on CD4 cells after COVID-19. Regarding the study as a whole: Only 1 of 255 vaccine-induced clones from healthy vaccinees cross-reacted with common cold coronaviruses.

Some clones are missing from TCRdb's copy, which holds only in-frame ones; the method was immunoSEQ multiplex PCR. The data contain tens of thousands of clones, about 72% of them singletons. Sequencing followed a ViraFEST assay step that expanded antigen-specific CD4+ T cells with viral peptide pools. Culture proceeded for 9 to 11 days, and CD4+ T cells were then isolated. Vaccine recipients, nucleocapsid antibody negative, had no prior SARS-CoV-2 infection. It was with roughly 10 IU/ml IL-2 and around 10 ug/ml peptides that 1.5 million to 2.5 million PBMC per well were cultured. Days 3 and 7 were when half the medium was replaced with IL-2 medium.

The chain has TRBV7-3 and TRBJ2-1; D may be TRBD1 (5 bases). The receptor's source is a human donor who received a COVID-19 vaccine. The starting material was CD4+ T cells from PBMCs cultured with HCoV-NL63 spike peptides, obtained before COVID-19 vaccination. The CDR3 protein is CASSQRGGEQFF. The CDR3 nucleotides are TGTGCCAGCAGCCAAAGGGGCGGTGAGCAGTTCTTC.